This T cell receptor beta chain emerged from a study of blood T cell repertoires in COVID-19. Study overall: From T cells, B-cell-depleted T cells, or PBMCs came the material, which was cDNA or gDNA.

Participant-given clinical history determined each cohort assignment. TCRdb's copy holds only in-frame clones and misses some; the assay was immunoSEQ multiplex PCR. The table lists about 260,000 clones, 75% to 90% of them singletons. Source material: PBMCs or T cells enriched from blood (not recorded which). This TCR was recovered from a woman aged 18-29 years who had recovered from COVID-19.

Here the CDR3 reads CSVATGVYQETQYF. The CDR3 DNA is TGCAGCGTTGCGACAGGAGTTTACCAAGAGACCCAGTACTTC. This chain links TRBV29-1 with TRBJ2-5; D possibly corresponds to TRBD1 (6 bases). The germline CDR1 and CDR2 sequences are SQVTM and ANQGSEA. This CDR3 spans 14 amino acids. V was clipped by 4 bases and J by 0 bases, with 12 bases between them.